These 6 T cell receptor beta chains originate from one sample sequenced in a study of T cells in Graves' hyperthyroidism and ophthalmopathy. TCR beta CDR3 region amplification was performed from RNA transcripts. The HTBI primer set was used in a first-round RT-PCR of the TCR CDR3. TCRdb redid the calling of the multiplex PCR reads with MiXCR, one entry per CDR3 protein. This sample carries fewer than 850,000 distinct CDR3 sequences, 15% to 20% of them seen once, and the ten largest clones take 15% to 18%. Sequenced sample: blood. These receptors were collected from a man aged 50 to 59 with Graves' hyperthyroidism.

The chain is built from TRBV15 and TRBJ2-1; the match to TRBD2 covers 12 bases. This CDR3 region has 15 residues. CDR1 is LNHNV and CDR2 is YYDKDF in the germline V gene (reference sequence). J lost 6 bases, V lost 5 bases, and 5 bases had no gene match. CDR3 coding DNA: TGTGCCACCAGCCCGGGACTAGCGGGTATCAATGAGCAGTTCTTC. It is translated as CATSPGLAGINEQFF.

This clonotype was counted at least ten times. The chain carries TRBV10-1 and TRBJ2-1, with D possibly TRBD2 on 5 matching bases. The CDR3 totals 16 residues. Trimming removed 5 bases at V and 1 base at J, with 15 bases between. The germline gives CDR1 WNHNN, CDR2 SYGVQD (reference sequence). CDR3 bases: TGCGCCAGCAGTCCCCTGCGGTCGGGGTCCTACAATGAGCAGTTCTTC. As protein: CASSPLRSGSYNEQFF.

The chain employs TRBV27 and TRBJ2-5, with 16 positions matching TRBD2. Losses at the gene ends were 4 bases for V and 5 bases for J; bases not matched to a gene: 16. The germline gives CDR1 MNHEY, CDR2 SMNVEV (reference sequence). There are 20 residues in the CDR3. CDR3 coding DNA: TGTGCCAGCAGTTCACAGGGACTAGCGGGAGGGCCTTTGTATTCTGAGACCCAGTACTTC. This encodes CASSSQGLAGGPLYSETQYF.

This chain joins TRBV2 and TRBJ2-5, with 13 bases matching TRBD2. V was clipped by 7 bases and J by 0 bases; unmatched bases: 11. This CDR3 comprises 18 residues. Germline loops: CDR1 SNHLY, CDR2 FYNNEI. The CDR3 nucleotides are TGTGCCAGCAAGGAGTTTACTAGCGGGGGGGGTAACCAAGAGACCCAGTACTTC. It is translated as CASKEFTSGGGNQETQYF.

This clonotype was seen ten or more times. V gene TRBV27 combines with J gene TRBJ2-2, with TRBD2 as a possible D gene (5 bases). Trimming took off 4 bases at V and 1 base at J, with 7 bases between the two ends. Germline values: CDR1 MNHEY, CDR2 SMNVEV (reference sequence). The CDR3 loop spans 14 amino acids. The CDR3 region is CASSSGENTGELFF. The CDR3 nucleotides read TGTGCCAGCAGTTCCGGGGAGAACACCGGGGAGCTGTTTTTT.

J is TRBJ2-1 and V is TRBV3-1; D is unresolved. Trimming removed 5 bases at V and 0 bases at J, with 17 bases between. The CDR3 consists of 17 residues. Germline CDR1 reads LGHDT; CDR2 reads YNNKEL (reference sequence). The CDR3 spells CASSTLSTMSSYNEQFF. The CDR3 nucleotides are TGTGCCAGCAGCACATTGTCAACTATGAGCTCCTACAATGAGCAGTTCTTC.